The 30 T cell receptor beta chains in this list originate from one sample, sequenced in a study of blood T cell repertoires in COVID-19. Profiled with immunoSEQ multiplex PCR; TCRdb holds only in-frame clones, not every one. The sample has about 170,000 clones; roughly nine tenths are singletons. The sample was PBMCs or T cells enriched from blood (not recorded which). All receptors come from a woman between 50 and 59 years old who had recovered from COVID-19.

CDR3 in amino acids: CASSSPGTDTQYF. The CDR3 nucleotides read TGTGCCAGCTCATCCCCGGGGACAGATACGCAGTATTTT. The chain links TRBV18 to TRBJ2-3, with D perhaps TRBD2 (5 bases). This CDR3 has 13 residues. CDR1 and CDR2 (germline): KGHSH, LQKENI. Trimming pared 5 bases from V and 3 bases from J, leaving 9 bases between.

The CDR3 is CASRRTGRTEAFF. CDR3 in DNA: TGTGCCAGCAGGAGGACAGGGCGGACTGAAGCTTTCTTT. The chain couples TRBV12-3 or TRBV12-4 to TRBJ1-1, with 8 nucleotides matching TRBD1. Trimming took 6 bases from V and 5 from J; bases not matched to a gene: 5. The CDR3 has 13 residues.

The rearrangement links TRBV9 to TRBJ2-7; 13 bases agree with TRBD2. The CDR3 length is 15 residues. Germline V gene data show CDR1 as SGDLS and CDR2 as YYNGEE. Trimming removed 3 bases from V and 5 bases from J; junction bases left unmatched: 5. The CDR3, as DNA: TGTGCCAGCAGCGAGACTAGCGGGAGGACCCACGAGCAGTACTTC. Translating it yields CASSETSGRTHEQYF.

This clone was counted a single time. The gene calls are TRBV2 and TRBJ2-1, with TRBD1 identical over 7 bases. CDR1 is SNHLY, CDR2 FYNNEI, per germline. The CDR3 spans 15 residues. With V trimmed by 7 bases and J by 6 bases, 12 bases remained unmatched. CDR3 loop: CASKQLGTAGNEQFF. Written as DNA, the CDR3 is TGTGCCAGCAAACAGTTGGGGACAGCCGGCAATGAGCAGTTCTTC.

This clone was observed once. The genes are TRBV13 and TRBJ2-3; D is possibly TRBD2 (5 bases). Germline CDR1 and CDR2: PRHDT and FYEKMQ (reference sequence). Trimming took 5 bases from V and 3 from J, leaving 15 bases between them. CDR3 length equals 15 residues. The chain's CDR3 is CASSPRGPSTDTQYF. CDR3 DNA: TGTGCCAGCAGCCCCCGCGGGCCTTCGACAGATACGCAGTATTTT.

The chain has TRBV14 and TRBJ2-1, with 10 bases matching TRBD2. CDR3 size: 17 residues. J gave up 0 bases and V 3 bases, and 5 bases lay outside the gene matches. Germline-derived CDR1 and CDR2 are SGHDN and FVKESK. The CDR3 reads CASSQFRTSGSYNEQFF. The CDR3 coding sequence is TGTGCCAGCAGCCAGTTCAGGACTAGCGGCTCCTACAATGAGCAGTTCTTC.

This clone was detected only once. The chain links TRBV19 to TRBJ2-3; the D is unclear. With 6 bases removed from V and 1 base from J, the gap between germline ends came to 8 bases. The length of the CDR3 is 13 residues. Per the germline V gene, CDR1 is LNHDA and CDR2 is SQIVND (reference sequence). CDR3 in DNA: TGTGCCAGTAGGGGCTGGGGCACAGATACGCAGTATTTT. Protein sequence: CASRGWGTDTQYF.

This sequence joins TRBV2 and TRBJ2-2; tentatively, D is TRBD1 (6 bases). Between the trimmed V and J ends, which lost 10 bases and 6 bases, there was a span of 21 bases. Germline CDR1 reads SNHLY; CDR2 reads FYNNEI. The CDR3 runs 15 residues. CDR3 loop: CATAKNYRASGELFF. As DNA, the CDR3 is TGTGCCACCGCTAAGAATTACAGGGCCTCCGGGGAGCTGTTTTTT.

V is TRBV28 and J is TRBJ1-2; TRBD1 matches at 11 bases. J gave up 3 bases and V 6 bases, and 6 bases lay outside the gene matches. The length of the CDR3 is 15 residues. Germline values: CDR1 MDHEN, CDR2 SYDVKM. CDR3 amino acids: CASSLGGQGDYGYTF. CDR3 coding DNA: TGTGCCAGCAGCTTAGGGGGACAGGGGGACTATGGCTACACCTTC.

This clone was observed once. CDR3 in amino acids: CATRPPGAIAGNTIYF. The CDR3 region has the DNA TGTGCCACCCGACCCCCAGGGGCGATAGCTGGAAACACCATATATTTT. V and J are TRBV19 and TRBJ1-3; D may be TRBD1 (6 bases). Germline V CDR1 and CDR2: LNHDA, SQIVND (reference sequence). The CDR3 consists of 16 residues. Trimming removed 10 bases from V and 2 bases from J, with 21 bases in between.

The gene calls are TRBV30 and TRBJ2-2; tentatively, D is TRBD1 (5 bases). Trimming cost V 2 bases and J 6 bases, with 13 bases left between them. CDR3 size: 14 residues. CDR1 and CDR2 (germline): GTSNPN, SVGIG (reference sequence). The CDR3 DNA reads as TGTGCCTGGAGTTTCAAGACAGTCCCCGGGGAGCTGTTTTTT. It is translated as CAWSFKTVPGELFF.

The rearrangement uses TRBV11-2 and TRBJ2-3; TRBD2 agrees at 8 bases. Trimming at V came to 6 bases and at J to 3 bases, leaving 2 bases not matched to a gene. There are 13 residues in the CDR3. Per germline, CDR1 SGHAT and CDR2 FQNNGV. The DNA for the CDR3 is TGTGCCAGCAGACGCGGGGGGACAGATACGCAGTATTTT. It codes for CASRRGGTDTQYF.

The chain has TRBV10-3 and TRBJ1-6; 7 nucleotides align to TRBD1. This CDR3 is 15 amino acids long. J gave up 7 bases and V 1 base, and 4 bases lay outside the gene matches. CDR1 and CDR2 from the germline V gene are ENHRY and SYGVKD. The CDR3, as DNA: TGTGCCATCAGTGAGTTTGGACAGGAGAATTCACCCCTCCACTTT. Translating gives CAISEFGQENSPLHF.

V and J are TRBV27 and TRBJ1-1; the D gene is possibly TRBD1 (5 bases). This CDR3 contains 17 residues. V was cut by 2 bases and J by 4 bases, with 20 bases left in between. Germline CDR1 reads MNHEY; CDR2 reads SMNVEV (reference sequence). This CDR3 reads CASSLGGSGGDGTEAFF. The DNA for the CDR3 is TGTGCCAGCAGTTTAGGGGGGAGCGGGGGAGACGGCACTGAAGCTTTCTTT.

The V and J genes are TRBV6-5 and TRBJ2-1; D is possibly TRBD2 (5 bases). The V end was cut by 9 bases, the J end by 0 bases, with 9 bases between. This CDR3 is 13 amino acids long. Germline V lookup: CDR1 MNHEY, CDR2 SVGAGI. The CDR3 DNA reads TGTGCCAGTTCTGGGAGCTCCTACAATGAGCAGTTCTTC. Its protein product is CASSGSSYNEQFF.

The CDR3 loop reads CASSFIRANEKLFF. CDR3 in DNA: TGTGCCAGCAGCTTTATCCGGGCTAATGAAAAACTGTTTTTT. This chain uses TRBV11-2 with TRBJ1-4; no clear D gene. The germline V gene encodes CDR1 SGHAT and CDR2 FQNNGV. The CDR3 is 14 amino acids. Deletions cut 3 bases from V and 3 bases from J, with 8 bases between.

The rearrangement joins TRBV27 to TRBJ2-1; a possible D gene is TRBD2 (5 bases). V was trimmed by 5 bases and J by 0 bases, leaving 14 bases between them. This CDR3 has 16 residues. Germline assignment: CDR1 MNHEY and CDR2 SMNVEV (reference sequence). CDR3 residues: CASSTRLASSYNEQFF. CDR3 nucleotide sequence: TGTGCCAGCAGTACCAGGCTAGCTAGCTCCTACAATGAGCAGTTCTTC.

The rearrangement joins TRBV20-1 to TRBJ1-5; 8 bases align to TRBD1. Germline V CDR1 and CDR2: DFQATT, SNEGSKA (reference sequence). This CDR3 region has 16 residues. V dropped 3 bases and J dropped 1; count of bases not matched to a gene: 8. The CDR3 DNA reads as TGCAGTGCTAGTCGGTCAGGGGGCACGAGCAATCAGCCCCAGCATTTT. Amino acids: CSASRSGGTSNQPQHF.

The chain links TRBV7-8 to TRBJ2-3; 12 bases map to TRBD2. This CDR3 is built from 16 residues. The V segment lost 5 bases and the J segment 1 base; nucleotides outside the gene matches: 4. Germline V lookup: CDR1 SGHVS, CDR2 FQNEAQ. CDR3 nucleotide sequence: TGTGCCAGCAGCCTGGGACTAGCGGGCGGCACAGATACGCAGTATTTT. Its translation is CASSLGLAGGTDTQYF.

The rearrangement joins TRBV11-2 to TRBJ2-1; 10 bases map to TRBD2. Germline V gene sequence: CDR1 SGHAT, CDR2 FQNNGV. V was pared by 2 bases and J by 7 bases, with 8 bases of the junction left unmatched. The CDR3 covers 16 residues. CDR3 sequence reads: CASSLTSGARGNEQFF. The CDR3 nucleotides read TGTGCCAGCAGCTTAACTAGCGGGGCTAGGGGAAATGAGCAGTTCTTC.

The V and J genes are TRBV5-1 and TRBJ1-4; 7 nucleotides align to TRBD1. With 7 bases clipped from V and 4 bases from J, the junction kept 7 bases outside the gene matches. Germline-derived CDR1 and CDR2 are SGHRS and YFSETQ. The CDR3 runs to 14 residues. This CDR3 reads CASGEQGFNEKLFF. The CDR3 region has the DNA TGCGCCAGCGGGGAACAGGGGTTTAATGAAAAACTGTTTTTT.

The V call is TRBV29-1, the J call TRBJ1-3; D is perhaps TRBD1 (5 bases). The V and J ends lost 6 bases and 8 bases respectively, with 17 bases between them. Germline CDR1 and CDR2: SQVTM and ANQGSEA. This CDR3 has 13 amino acids. CDR3 residues: CSVRYQGTYTIYF. The CDR3 region has the DNA TGCAGCGTACGATACCAGGGTACATACACCATATATTTT. Using reference TRBV29-1 and TRBJ1-3 for the parts outside the CDR3, the full variable domain is SAVISQKPSRDICQRGTSLTIQCQVDSQVTMMFWYRQQPGQSLTLIATANQGSEATYESGFVIDKFPISRPNLTFSTLTVSNMSPEDSSIYLCSVRYQGTYTIYFGEGSWLTVV.

The gene calls are TRBV2 and TRBJ2-7; D uncertain. The CDR3 extends over 15 amino acids. In germline, CDR1 is SNHLY, CDR2 FYNNEI. V was cut by 2 bases and J by 2 bases, with 13 bases left in between. This chain's CDR3 is CASSEPSGLPYEQYF. The CDR3 DNA reads TGTGCCAGCAGTGAACCTTCAGGTCTGCCCTACGAGCAGTACTTC.

A single count supports this clone. The CDR3, as DNA: TGTGCCAGCAGCCAATCTCCCAAATTAGCGGGACCCTACGAGCAGTACTTC. Amino acids: CASSQSPKLAGPYEQYF. This chain joins TRBV3-1 (or the pseudogene TRBV3-2) and TRBJ2-7; TRBD2 aligns across 8 bases. Germline V CDR1 and CDR2: LGHDT, YNNKEL (reference sequence). J gave up 2 bases and V 2 bases, and 11 bases lay outside the gene matches. The CDR3 loop spans 17 amino acids.

The genes are TRBV9 and TRBJ1-2, with a tentative D call TRBD1 (6 bases). From germline, CDR1 is SGDLS and CDR2 YYNGEE. This CDR3 contains 14 residues. V was clipped by 3 bases and J by 3 bases, with 12 bases between them. Here the CDR3 DNA reads TGTGCCAGCAGCGGGGACACACCACACTATGGCTACACCTTC. Translated, it gives CASSGDTPHYGYTF.

The rearrangement links TRBV21-1 to TRBJ1-5; TRBD1 was called by the table and not checked on the DNA. TRBV21-1 is shown as a pseudogene. CDR3 length: 14 residues. The CDR3 loop reads CASSNTGGNQPQHF. CDR3 DNA: TGTGCCAGCAGCAATACAGGAGGCAATCAGCCCCAGCATTTT.

This chain connects TRBV5-5 to TRBJ2-1; 7 nucleotides line up with TRBD1. CDR3 length: 15 residues. V lost 2 bases to trimming and J lost 7 bases; unmatched junction nucleotides: 9. Germline lookup yields CDR1 SGHKS and CDR2 YYEKEE (reference sequence). In DNA form, the CDR3 reads TGTGCCAGCAGCTTTATTCCAGGGGGTAGAAATGAGCAGTTCTTC. Protein sequence: CASSFIPGGRNEQFF.

This clone was seen only once. The genes are TRBV3-1 (or the pseudogene TRBV3-2) and TRBJ2-3; D is unresolved. Trimming took 1 base from V and 0 from J, leaving 5 bases between them. Germline CDR1 LGHDT, CDR2 YNNKEL (reference sequence). The CDR3 loop spans 14 amino acids. This chain's CDR3 is CASSQASSTDTQYF. CDR3 nucleotides: TGTGCCAGCAGCCAAGCCAGTAGCACAGATACGCAGTATTTT.

This chain links TRBV21-1 with TRBJ2-1; TRBD2, as called in the table, went unchecked against the DNA. TRBV21-1 is a known pseudogene. The CDR3 is 14 amino acids. In nucleotides, the CDR3 is TGTGCCAGCAGCAACGACGGGACTAGCAATGAGCAGTTCTTC. Protein: CASSNDGTSNEQFF.

This chain connects TRBV30 to TRBJ2-2, with 10 bases fitting TRBD2. V gave up 3 bases and J gave up 1 base; unmatched junction bases: 8. The CDR3 is 17 amino acids. CDR1 and CDR2 (germline): GTSNPN, SVGIG (reference sequence). The CDR3 sequence: CAWSAGRTSGNTGELFF. CDR3 DNA: TGTGCCTGGAGCGCTGGAAGGACTAGCGGGAACACCGGGGAGCTGTTTTTT.